The 3 T cell receptor beta chains below were found in one sample sequenced in a study of T cell therapy after organ transplantation. These receptors lack a known antigen. The protocol was immunoSEQ multiplex PCR, while the TCRdb copy is restricted to in-frame clones and leaves out a portion. The table lists about 48,000 clones, about 95% of them singletons, with over 2.5% in the top ten. The sequencing here drew on CD8+ T cells from blood, taken before autologous CMV-specific T cell therapy. Receptors originate from a human patient who had received a solid organ transplant and had CMV disease.

The genes are TRBV9 and TRBJ2-1, with a tentative D call TRBD2 (6 bases). Germline values: CDR1 SGDLS, CDR2 YYNGEE. The CDR3 totals 15 residues. Deletions cut 3 bases from V and 0 bases from J, with 10 bases between. CDR3 loop: CASSALARSYNEQFF. The CDR3 coding sequence is TGTGCCAGCAGCGCCCTAGCGCGCTCCTACAATGAGCAGTTCTTC.

This clone occurred a few times. Other DNA variants within this sample encode the same CDR3. The genes are TRBV6-5 and TRBJ2-2; no clear D. V was clipped by 6 bases and J by 1 base, with 3 bases between them. Germline values: CDR1 MNHEY, CDR2 SVGAGI. This CDR3 comprises 12 residues. CDR3 amino acids: CASRLNTGELFF. The CDR3 DNA reads as TGTGCCAGCAGACTGAACACCGGGGAGCTGTTTTTT.

The chain employs TRBV6-5 and TRBJ1-2; D is undetermined. CDR3 length: 14 amino acids. V shed 5 bases and J shed 2 bases, with 12 bases lying between them. Germline CDR1 MNHEY, CDR2 SVGAGI. The CDR3 DNA reads TGTGCCAGCAGTCCCCAGCCGGGGAACTATGGCTACACCTTC. The encoded protein is CASSPQPGNYGYTF.